The source of this T cell receptor beta chain is a study of Graves' ophthalmopathy and Graves' hyperthyroidism. About the study: Blood was drawn at initial diagnosis, before any treatment. Study-wide findings and caveats: Sensitivity of approximately 90% and specificity of almost 83% were achieved when a 13-signature model separated ophthalmopathy from stable hyperthyroidism. Sensitivity reached about 70% and specificity approximately 78% when the model predicted ophthalmopathy progression.

Exclusion criteria comprised other autoimmune diseases, uncontrolled infections, pregnancy or lactation in patients. This CDR3 is 13 amino acids long. CDR1 MDHEN and CDR2 SYDVKM come from the germline V gene. Trimming left V 6 bases short and J 2 bases short, with 8 bases between. This clonotype was seen repeatedly, ten times or more. Its antigen remains unknown. Transcripts of RNA were the source for amplifying TCR beta CDR3 regions. First-round RT-PCR used HTBI primers; second-round multiplex PCR followed. Using its own MiXCR run on the multiplex PCR reads, TCRdb lists one record per CDR3 protein. The data contain 200,000 to 250,000 distinct CDR3 sequences, roughly 21% of them singletons.

The source of this sequence is a woman in her forties or fifties with Graves' ophthalmopathy. The sample consisted of peripheral blood. This chain connects TRBV28 to TRBJ1-5; perhaps TRBD1 as D (6 bases). DNA for the CDR3: TGTGCCAGCAGCTCAGGGGGCAATCAGCCCCAGCATTTT. Encoded protein: CASSSGGNQPQHF.